This note documents a single T cell receptor (beta chain) sequence. Its antigen remains unidentified. There are 15 residues in the CDR3. Germline V gene lookup returns CDR1 SQVTM and CDR2 ANQGSEA. V lost 7 bases and J lost 1; bases outside the gene matches: 6. The data originate from a study of graft-versus-host responses after intestinal transplantation. Turning to the study itself: Induction with anti-thymocyte globulin, then tacrolimus and steroids for around three years, was given to all recipients.

Sequencing used immunoSEQ multiplex PCR; TCRdb keeps in-frame clones, though not all of them. This sample has tens of thousands of clones; 75% to 90% occur once, and the top ten carry roughly 0.4%. The sequenced sample was unstimulated CD4+ T cells sorted from spleen or lymph node cells, obtained before transplant. This clonotype originated in a human donor who was the organ donor for an intestinal transplant. The chain is built from TRBV29-1 and TRBJ2-2; 10 nucleotides agree with TRBD2. CDR3 bases: TGCAGCGCTACTATAGCGGGGGGGAACACCGGGGAGCTGTTTTTT. Translating gives CSATIAGGNTGELFF.